This T cell receptor beta chain stems from a study of OX40 agonist ivuxolimab in advanced cancers. Sequenced by immunoSEQ multiplex PCR; TCRdb stores in-frame clones only, minus some. The sample carries fewer than 30,000 clones, around 79% recorded once. Study-wide findings and caveats: CD8+ T cells were the subset that, on average, had more expanded clones than CD4+.

The CDR3 extends over 15 amino acids. Trimming left V 4 bases short and J 0 bases short, with 13 bases between. The germline V gene encodes CDR1 KGHSH and CDR2 LQKENI. With respect to this clone: Antigen unknown.

Material: CD4+ or CD8+ T cells sorted from blood, obtained in a trial of the OX40 agonist ivuxolimab. The clonotype originates from an adult with an advanced solid tumor such as melanoma, head and neck, liver or kidney cancer. The gene calls are TRBV18 and TRBJ2-7; TRBD1 is a possible D gene (7 bases). This CDR3 reads CASSQDRRGSYEQYF. CDR3 sequence (DNA): TGTGCCAGCTCACAGGACAGGAGGGGCTCCTACGAGCAGTACTTC.